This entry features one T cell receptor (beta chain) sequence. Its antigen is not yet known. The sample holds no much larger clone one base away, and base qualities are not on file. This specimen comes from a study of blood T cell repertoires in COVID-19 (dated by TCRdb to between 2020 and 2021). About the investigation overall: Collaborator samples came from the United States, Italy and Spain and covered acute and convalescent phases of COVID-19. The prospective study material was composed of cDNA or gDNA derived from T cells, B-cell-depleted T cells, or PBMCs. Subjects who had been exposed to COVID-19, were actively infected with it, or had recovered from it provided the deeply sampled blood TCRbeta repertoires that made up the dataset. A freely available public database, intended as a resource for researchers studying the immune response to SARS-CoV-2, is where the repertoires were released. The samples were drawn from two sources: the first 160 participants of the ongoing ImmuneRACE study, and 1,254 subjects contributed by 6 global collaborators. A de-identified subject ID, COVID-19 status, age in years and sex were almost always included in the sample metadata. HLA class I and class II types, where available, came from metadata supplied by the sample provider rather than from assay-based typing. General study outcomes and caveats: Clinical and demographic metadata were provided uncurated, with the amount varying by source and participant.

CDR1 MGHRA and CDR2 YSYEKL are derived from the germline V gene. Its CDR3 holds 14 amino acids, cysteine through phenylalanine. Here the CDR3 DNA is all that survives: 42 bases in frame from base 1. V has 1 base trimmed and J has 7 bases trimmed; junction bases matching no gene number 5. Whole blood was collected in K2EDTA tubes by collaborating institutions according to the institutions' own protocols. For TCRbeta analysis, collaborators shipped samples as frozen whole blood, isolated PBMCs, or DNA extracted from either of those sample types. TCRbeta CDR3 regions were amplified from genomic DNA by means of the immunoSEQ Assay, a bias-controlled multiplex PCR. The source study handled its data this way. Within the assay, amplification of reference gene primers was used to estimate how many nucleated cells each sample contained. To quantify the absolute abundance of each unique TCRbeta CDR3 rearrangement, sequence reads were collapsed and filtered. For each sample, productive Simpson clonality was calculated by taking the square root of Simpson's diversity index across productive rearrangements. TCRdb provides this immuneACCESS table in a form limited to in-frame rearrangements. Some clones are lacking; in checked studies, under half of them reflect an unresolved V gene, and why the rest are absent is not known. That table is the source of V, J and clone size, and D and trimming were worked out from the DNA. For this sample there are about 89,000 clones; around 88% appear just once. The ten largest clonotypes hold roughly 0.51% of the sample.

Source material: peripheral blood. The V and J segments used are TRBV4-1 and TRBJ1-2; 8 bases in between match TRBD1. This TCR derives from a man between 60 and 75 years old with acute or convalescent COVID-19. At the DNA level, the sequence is TGCGCCAGCAGCCAAGTGGGCAGGGGGCGTGGCTACACCTTC. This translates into CASSQVGRGRGYTF.